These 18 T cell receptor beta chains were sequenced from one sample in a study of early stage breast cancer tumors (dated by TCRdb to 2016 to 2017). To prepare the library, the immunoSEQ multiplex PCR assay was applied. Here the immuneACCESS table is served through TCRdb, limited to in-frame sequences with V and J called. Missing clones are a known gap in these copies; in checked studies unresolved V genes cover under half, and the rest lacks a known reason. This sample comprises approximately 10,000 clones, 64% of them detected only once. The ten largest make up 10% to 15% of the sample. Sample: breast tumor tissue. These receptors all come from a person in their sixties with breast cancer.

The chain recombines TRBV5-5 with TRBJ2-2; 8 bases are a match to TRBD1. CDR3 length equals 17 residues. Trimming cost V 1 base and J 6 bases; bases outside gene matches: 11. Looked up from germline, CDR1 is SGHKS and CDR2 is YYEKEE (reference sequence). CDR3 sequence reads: CASSLTTGQASSGELFF. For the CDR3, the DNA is TGTGCCAGCAGCTTGACTACGGGACAGGCTTCGTCCGGGGAGCTGTTTTTT. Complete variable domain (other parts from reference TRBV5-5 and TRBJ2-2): DAGVTQSPTHLIKTRGQQVTLRCSPISGHKSVSWYQQVLGQGPQFIFQYYEKEERGRGNFPDRFSARQFPNYSSELNVNALLLGDSALYLCASSLTTGQASSGELFFGEGSRLTVL.

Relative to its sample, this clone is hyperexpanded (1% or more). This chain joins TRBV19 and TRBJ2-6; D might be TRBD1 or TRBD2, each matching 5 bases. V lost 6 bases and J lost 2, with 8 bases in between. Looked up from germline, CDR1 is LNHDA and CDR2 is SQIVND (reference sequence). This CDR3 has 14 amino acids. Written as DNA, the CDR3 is TGTGCCAGTAGCCGAGGGGCTGGGGCCAACGTCCTGACTTTC. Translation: CASSRGAGANVLTF.

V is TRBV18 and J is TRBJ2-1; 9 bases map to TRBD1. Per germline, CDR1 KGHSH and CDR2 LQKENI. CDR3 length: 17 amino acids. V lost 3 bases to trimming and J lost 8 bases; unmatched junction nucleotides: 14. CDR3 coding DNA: TGTGCCAGCTCACCGATGCCGGGACAGGGCCCTTCGTATGAGCAGTTCTTC. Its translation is CASSPMPGQGPSYEQFF.

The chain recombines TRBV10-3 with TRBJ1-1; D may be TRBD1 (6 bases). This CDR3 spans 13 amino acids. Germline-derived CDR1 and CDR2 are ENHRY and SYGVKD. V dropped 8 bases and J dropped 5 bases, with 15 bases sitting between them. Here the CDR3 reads CAIGGGELTEAFF. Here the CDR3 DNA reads TGTGCCATCGGAGGGGGGGAGCTTACTGAAGCTTTCTTT.

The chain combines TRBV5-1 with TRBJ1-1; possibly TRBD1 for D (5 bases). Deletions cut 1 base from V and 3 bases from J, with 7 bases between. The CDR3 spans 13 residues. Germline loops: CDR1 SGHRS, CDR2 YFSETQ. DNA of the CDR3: TGCGCCAGCAGCTTGTGGGGGTACACTGAAGCTTTCTTT. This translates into CASSLWGYTEAFF.

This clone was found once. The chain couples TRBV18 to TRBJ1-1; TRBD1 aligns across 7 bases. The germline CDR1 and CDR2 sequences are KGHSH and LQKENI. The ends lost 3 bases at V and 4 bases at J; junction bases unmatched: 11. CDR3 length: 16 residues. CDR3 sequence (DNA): TGTGCCAGCTCACCCCTGCCCCAGGGGGTTTCCACTGAAGCTTTCTTT. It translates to CASSPLPQGVSTEAFF. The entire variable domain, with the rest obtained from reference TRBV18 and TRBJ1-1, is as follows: NAGVMQNPRHLVRRRGQEARLRCSPMKGHSHVYWYRQLPEEGLKFMVYLQKENIIDESGMPKERFSAEFPKEGPSILRIQQVVRGDSAAYFCASSPLPQGVSTEAFFGQGTRLTVV.

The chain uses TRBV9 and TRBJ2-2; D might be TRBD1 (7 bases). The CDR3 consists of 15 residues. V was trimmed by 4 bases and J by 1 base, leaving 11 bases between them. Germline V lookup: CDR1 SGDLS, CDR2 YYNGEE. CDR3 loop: CASSSGGWNTGELFF. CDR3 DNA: TGTGCCAGCAGCTCAGGGGGGTGGAACACCGGGGAGCTGTTTTTT.

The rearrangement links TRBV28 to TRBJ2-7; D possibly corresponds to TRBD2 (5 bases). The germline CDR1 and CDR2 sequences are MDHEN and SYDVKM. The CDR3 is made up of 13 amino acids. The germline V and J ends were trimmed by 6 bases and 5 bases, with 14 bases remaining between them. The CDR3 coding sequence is TGTGCCAGCAGGTTACCGGGGTCCGACGAGCAGTACTTC. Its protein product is CASRLPGSDEQYF.

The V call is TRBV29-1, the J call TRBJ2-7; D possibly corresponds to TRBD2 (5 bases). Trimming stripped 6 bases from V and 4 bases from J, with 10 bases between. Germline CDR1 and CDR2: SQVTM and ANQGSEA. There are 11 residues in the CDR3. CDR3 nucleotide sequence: TGCAGCGTGGAACGGGGTTACGAGCAGTACTTC. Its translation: CSVERGYEQYF.

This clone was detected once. The CDR3 sequence: CASSQEGQGETQYF. In nucleotides, the CDR3 is TGTGCCAGCAGCCAAGAGGGACAGGGGGAGACCCAGTACTTC. The chain combines TRBV4-2 with TRBJ2-5, with 10 bases that match TRBD1. CDR1 is LGHNA, CDR2 YNFKEQ, per germline. Trimming removed 0 bases from V and 5 bases from J; junction bases left unmatched: 0. The CDR3 is 14 amino acids.

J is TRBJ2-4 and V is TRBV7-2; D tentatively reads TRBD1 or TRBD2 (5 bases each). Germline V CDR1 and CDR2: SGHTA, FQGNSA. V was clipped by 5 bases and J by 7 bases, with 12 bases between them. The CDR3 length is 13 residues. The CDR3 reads CASSASWGNIQYF. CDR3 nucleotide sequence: TGTGCCAGCAGCGCCAGCTGGGGGAACATTCAGTACTTC.

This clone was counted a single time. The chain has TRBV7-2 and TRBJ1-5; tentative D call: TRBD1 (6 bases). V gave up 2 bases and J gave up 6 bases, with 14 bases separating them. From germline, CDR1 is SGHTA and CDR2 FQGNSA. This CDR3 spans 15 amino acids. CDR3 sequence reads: CASSLQGTRGQPQHF. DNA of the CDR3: TGTGCCAGCAGCTTACAGGGGACACGAGGTCAGCCCCAGCATTTT.

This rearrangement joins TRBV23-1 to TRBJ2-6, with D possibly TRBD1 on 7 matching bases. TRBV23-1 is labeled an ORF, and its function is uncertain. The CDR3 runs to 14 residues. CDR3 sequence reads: CGRGLSSGANVLTF. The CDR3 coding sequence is TGCGGGAGGGGGCTCTCCTCTGGGGCCAACGTCCTGACTTTC.

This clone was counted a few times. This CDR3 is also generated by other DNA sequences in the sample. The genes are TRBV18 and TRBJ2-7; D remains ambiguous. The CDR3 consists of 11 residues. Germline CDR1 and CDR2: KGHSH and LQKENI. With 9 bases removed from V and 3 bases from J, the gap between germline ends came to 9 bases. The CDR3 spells CASSDRYEQYF. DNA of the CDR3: TGTGCCAGTTCGGACCGCTACGAGCAGTACTTC. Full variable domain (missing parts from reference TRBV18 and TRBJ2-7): NAGVMQNPRHLVRRRGQEARLRCSPMKGHSHVYWYRQLPEEGLKFMVYLQKENIIDESGMPKERFSAEFPKEGPSILRIQQVVRGDSAAYFCASSDRYEQYFGPGTRLTVT.

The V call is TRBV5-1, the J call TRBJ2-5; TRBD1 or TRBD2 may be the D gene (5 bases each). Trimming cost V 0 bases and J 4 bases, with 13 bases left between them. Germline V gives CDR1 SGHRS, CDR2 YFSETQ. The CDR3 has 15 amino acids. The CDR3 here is CASSLGDGAGETQYF. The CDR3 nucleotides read TGCGCCAGCAGCTTGGGAGACGGGGCCGGAGAGACCCAGTACTTC.

The chain's CDR3 is CASFPQDTQYF. CDR3 in DNA: TGTGCCAGCTTCCCCCAAGATACGCAGTATTTT. J is TRBJ2-3 and V is TRBV18; no definite D call. CDR3 size: 11 residues. CDR1 KGHSH and CDR2 LQKENI come from the germline V gene. The V end was cut by 7 bases, the J end by 5 bases, with 7 bases between.

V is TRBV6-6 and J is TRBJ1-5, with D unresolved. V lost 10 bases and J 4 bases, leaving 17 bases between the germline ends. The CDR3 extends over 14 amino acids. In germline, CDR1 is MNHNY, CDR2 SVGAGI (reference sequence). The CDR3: CATSKDWVNQPQHF. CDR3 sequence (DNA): TGTGCCACCTCCAAGGACTGGGTTAATCAGCCCCAGCATTTT.

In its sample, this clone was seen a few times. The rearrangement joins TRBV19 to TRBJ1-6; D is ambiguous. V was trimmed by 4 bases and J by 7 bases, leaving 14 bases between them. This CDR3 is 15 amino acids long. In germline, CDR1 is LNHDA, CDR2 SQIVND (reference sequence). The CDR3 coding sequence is TGTGCCAGTAGTACCTTCAACCGCGGAAATTCACCCCTCCACTTT. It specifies CASSTFNRGNSPLHF.